Listed below are T cell receptor beta chains from one sample, sequenced in a study of T cell repertoires in aging, cancer and after chemotherapy. TCRdb re-called the multiplex PCR reads through MiXCR, storing one row per CDR3 protein. The data contain about 5,100 distinct CDR3 sequences, 25% to 30% of them seen just once; the ten biggest clones take up more than 9.5%. The sequencing sample was made of blood. Receptors were obtained from a human donor with a solid tumor. The CDR3 runs from the conserved cysteine through the conserved F or W. The D gene is left open where the match is weak. The size entry is marked missing in some rows and otherwise reads once, few, many or a size class.

>11|TRBJ2-7|medium-sized|TRBV11-1|-
CASSLYYEQYF
TGTGCCAGCAGCCTCTACTACGAGCAGTACTTC
>11|TRBJ2-7|-|TRBV19|-
CASSLRGEQYF
TGTGCCAGTAGTTTACGAGGCGAGCAGTACTTC
>18|TRBJ2-3|-|TRBV27|TRBD2
CASSLRDGGRPPFLTQYF
TGTGCCAGCAGTTTGAGGGACGGCGGGAGGCCCCCTTTCCTTACGCAGTATTTT
>13|TRBJ1-5|-|TRBV19|-
CASSANRNQPQHF
TGTGCCAGTAGTGCGAACAGGAATCAGCCCCAGCATTTT
>14|TRBJ2-7|-|TRBV20-1|-
CSARESSLGYEQYF
TGCAGTGCTAGAGAGTCGTCGCTGGGATACGAGCAGTACTTC
>14|TRBJ2-2|few|TRBV19|-
CASSRGYDTGELFF
TGTGCCAGTAGCCGGGGGTATGACACCGGGGAGCTGTTTTTT
>12|TRBJ2-2|medium-sized|TRBV29-1|-
CSVTDRGGELFF
TGCAGCGTCACCGACAGAGGCGGGGAGCTGTTTTTT
>15|TRBJ1-1|few|TRBV6-5|TRBD1
CASSDQGQKNTEAFF
TGTGCCAGCAGCGACCAGGGACAGAAGAACACTGAAGCTTTCTTT
>17|TRBJ2-2|-|TRBV20-1|TRBD1
CSARDPHRDRATGELFF
TGCAGTGCTAGAGATCCCCACCGGGACAGGGCCACCGGGGAGCTGTTTTTT
>14|TRBJ2-5|few|TRBV30|TRBD2
CAWGYSGGVETQYF
TGTGCCTGGGGATATAGCGGGGGGGTAGAGACCCAGTACTTC
>13|TRBJ2-5|few|TRBV5-6|-
CASSKQGRETQYF
TGTGCCAGCAGCAAACAAGGGAGGGAGACCCAGTACTTC
>17|TRBJ2-2|-|TRBV14|TRBD2
CASSHTRLAGPTGELFF
TGTGCCAGCAGCCACACTCGACTAGCGGGGCCCACCGGGGAGCTGTTTTTT
>15|TRBJ2-6|-|TRBV12-3/TRBV12-4|-
CASSLAGAGANVLTF
TGTGCCAGCAGTTTGGCGGGTGCGGGGGCCAACGTCCTGACTTTC
>15|TRBJ2-5|-|TRBV19|-
CASSGQLDPQETQYF
TGTGCCAGTAGTGGACAGCTAGACCCACAAGAGACCCAGTACTTC
>12|TRBJ2-7|-|TRBV6-1|-
CASSPVGLEQYF
TGTGCCAGCAGTCCGGTGGGGCTCGAGCAGTACTTC
>17|TRBJ1-6|-|TRBV27|TRBD1
CASSPRTGASRNSPLHF
TGTGCCAGCAGTCCTAGAACAGGGGCCTCTCGGAATTCACCCCTCCACTTT
>16|TRBJ1-1|-|TRBV5-1|-
CASSLRRVEENTEAFF
TGCGCCAGCAGCTTGAGACGGGTCGAGGAGAACACTGAAGCTTTCTTT